The next 8 T cell receptor beta chains were all read from a single sample in a study of yellow fever vaccine responses in identical twins. Using its own MiXCR run on the RT-PCR reads, TCRdb lists one record per CDR3 protein. Of about 590 distinct CDR3 sequences in the sample, about 67% were seen once. This material consisted of T cells from blood (PBMCs), unsorted or a sorted subset (not recorded which), taken before or after yellow fever vaccination (not recorded which). Every receptor here comes from a female donor who received the yellow fever vaccine.

The gene calls are TRBV10-3 and TRBJ2-7; perhaps TRBD2 as D (7 bases). V was trimmed by 4 bases and J by 1 base, leaving 20 bases between them. The CDR3 is made up of 17 amino acids. In germline, CDR1 is ENHRY, CDR2 SYGVKD. The CDR3 spells CAISGPGGERSSYEQYF. The CDR3 nucleotides are TGTGCCATCAGTGGACCGGGGGGCGAGCGGTCTTCCTACGAGCAGTACTTC.

The V and J genes are TRBV7-8 and TRBJ2-7; TRBD1 might be the D (5 bases). The CDR3 is 14 residues long. Trimming pared 3 bases from V and 8 bases from J, leaving 17 bases between. Germline CDR1 is SGHVS and CDR2 is FQNEAQ. The chain's CDR3 is CASSFQGNHEKQYF. CDR3 coding DNA: TGTGCCAGCAGCTTTCAGGGTAACCACGAAAAGCAGTACTTC.

This clonotype was counted between two and nine times. V usage is TRBV6-1 and J usage is TRBJ1-1; D is unclear. Between the trimmed V and J ends, which lost 6 bases and 5 bases, there was a span of 16 bases. CDR1 and CDR2 from the germline V gene are MNHNS and SASEGT. The CDR3 is 14 amino acids. The CDR3 nucleotides are TGTGCCAGCAGCCCGGATAGGACGGGGACTGAAGCTTTCTTT. This encodes CASSPDRTGTEAFF.

This clonotype was seen more than once but under ten times. This chain joins TRBV4-1 and TRBJ2-1; D perhaps matches TRBD1 (7 bases). The V gene's germline CDR1 is MGHRA and CDR2 YSYEKL. This CDR3 is 15 amino acids long. The germline V and J ends were trimmed by 1 base and 6 bases, with 13 bases remaining between them. Here the CDR3 reads CASSQVRGDGNEQFF. The CDR3 coding sequence is TGCGCCAGCAGCCAAGTCAGGGGGGACGGCAATGAGCAGTTCTTC.

The chain joins TRBV20-1 to TRBJ2-5; D gene ambiguous. Germline CDR1 reads DFQATT; CDR2 reads SNEGSKA (reference sequence). The CDR3 runs to 12 residues. V was trimmed by 2 bases and J by 3 bases, leaving 7 bases between them. The CDR3 region has the DNA TGCAGTGCTAGATTGGCAGAAGAGACCCAGTACTTC. It specifies CSARLAEETQYF.

This clonotype was counted a few times. The gene calls are TRBV28 and TRBJ1-2; TRBD1 matches 9 bases. This CDR3 has 16 residues. The ends lost 5 bases at V and 4 bases at J; junction bases unmatched: 11. The germline CDR1 and CDR2 sequences are MDHEN and SYDVKM. This CDR3 is CASSLGPGTGSYGYTF. The CDR3 region has the DNA TGTGCCAGCAGTCTCGGTCCCGGGACAGGGTCCTATGGCTACACCTTC.

This chain connects TRBV4-3 to TRBJ2-5, with 9 positions matching TRBD1. In germline, CDR1 is LGHNA, CDR2 YSLEER. This CDR3 region has 16 residues. J was trimmed by 5 bases and V by 0 bases; bases with no gene match: 7. The CDR3 nucleotides read TGCGCCAGCAGCCAAGATCGGGGGACAGGGTGGGAGACCCAGTACTTC. Its protein product is CASSQDRGTGWETQYF.

V and J are TRBV11-2 and TRBJ2-1; 8 bases are a match to TRBD2. The CDR3 loop spans 17 amino acids. Trimming at V came to 1 base and at J to 4 bases, leaving 9 bases not matched to a gene. Germline V lookup: CDR1 SGHAT, CDR2 FQNNGV. The CDR3 nucleotides read TGTGCCAGCAGCTTAGGGGTAGCGGGATCCGAATACAATGAGCAGTTCTTC. It encodes CASSLGVAGSEYNEQFF.